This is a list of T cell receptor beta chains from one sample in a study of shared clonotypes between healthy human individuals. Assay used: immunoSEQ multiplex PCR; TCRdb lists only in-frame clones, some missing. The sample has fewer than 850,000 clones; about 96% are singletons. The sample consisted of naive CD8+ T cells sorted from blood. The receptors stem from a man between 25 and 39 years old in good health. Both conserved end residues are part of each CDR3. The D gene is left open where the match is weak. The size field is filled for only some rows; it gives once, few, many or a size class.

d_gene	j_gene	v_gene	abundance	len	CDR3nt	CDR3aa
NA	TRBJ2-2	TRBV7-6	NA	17	TGTGCCAGCAGCTTAGTCGTAGGATCTACGAACACCGGGGAGCTGTTTTTT	CASSLVVGSTNTGELFF
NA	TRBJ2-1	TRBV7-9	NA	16	TGTGCCAGCAGCCCGACTGGGTCCAGCTCCTACAATGAGCAGTTCTTC	CASSPTGSSSYNEQFF
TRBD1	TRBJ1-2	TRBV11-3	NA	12	TGTGCCGGCCCCCGGACAGGGAATGGCTACACCTTC	CAGPRTGNGYTF
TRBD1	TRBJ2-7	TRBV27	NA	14	TGTGCCAGCAGTCCTAGGACAGGGTCCTACGAGCAGTACTTC	CASSPRTGSYEQYF
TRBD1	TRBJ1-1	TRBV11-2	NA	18	TGTGCCAGCAGCTTAGATCATTGGCAAGGGGGCGGGAACACTGAAGCTTTCTTT	CASSLDHWQGGGNTEAFF
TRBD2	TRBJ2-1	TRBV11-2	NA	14	TGTGCCAGCAGCTCCTGGACTAGCGGGATTGAGCAGTTCTTC	CASSSWTSGIEQFF
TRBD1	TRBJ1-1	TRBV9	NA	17	TGTGCCAGCAGCGTAGAACAGGGGAGACTCGGGGACACTGAAGCTTTCTTT	CASSVEQGRLGDTEAFF
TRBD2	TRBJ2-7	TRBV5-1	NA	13	TGCGCCAGCAGGGGGGGGAGCTCCTACGAGCAGTACTTC	CASRGGSSYEQYF
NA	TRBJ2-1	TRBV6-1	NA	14	TGTGCCAGCAGGGGAGCGTACTCCTACAATGAGCAGTTCTTC	CASRGAYSYNEQFF
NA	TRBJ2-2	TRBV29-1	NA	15	TGCAGCACCCTAACGGCGGGACCTAACACCGGGGAGCTGTTTTTT	CSTLTAGPNTGELFF
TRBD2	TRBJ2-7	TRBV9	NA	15	TGTGCCAGCAGCGGGCTAGCGGGTCAAACCTACGAGCAGTACTTC	CASSGLAGQTYEQYF
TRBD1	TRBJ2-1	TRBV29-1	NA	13	TGCAGCGCCGTGACAGGGAACTTCAATGAGCAGTTCTTC	CSAVTGNFNEQFF
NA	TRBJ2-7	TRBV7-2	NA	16	TGTGCCAGCAGCCCTGCCCCCCGGCGGGACTCCTACGAGCAGTACTTC	CASSPAPRRDSYEQYF
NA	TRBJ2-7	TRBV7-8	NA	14	TGTGCCAGCAGCCTCGGGGGTACCCGATACGAGCAGTACTTC	CASSLGGTRYEQYF
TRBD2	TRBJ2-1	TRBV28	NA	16	TGTGCCAGCAGGGGGAACTTAGCGGGAAGGGCCGATGAGCAGTTCTTC	CASRGNLAGRADEQFF
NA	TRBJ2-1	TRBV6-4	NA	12	TGTGCCAGCAGTGACTCGGGGGATGAGCAGTTCTTC	CASSDSGDEQFF
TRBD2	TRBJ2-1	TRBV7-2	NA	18	TGTGCCAGCAGCTTAAAAGGGACTAGCGGGATGATCTACAATGAGCAGTTCTTC	CASSLKGTSGMIYNEQFF
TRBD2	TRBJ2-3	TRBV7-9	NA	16	TGTGCCAGCATCAGATGGACTAGCGGCCGAGCCGAGGCGCAGTATTTT	CASIRWTSGRAEAQYF
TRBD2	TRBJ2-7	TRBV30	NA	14	TGTGCCTGGAGTAGAACTAGCGGGAGCGACGAGCAGTACTTC	CAWSRTSGSDEQYF
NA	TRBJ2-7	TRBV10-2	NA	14	TGCGCCAGCAGTTCCGGGACAACTACCTACGAGCAGTACTTC	CASSSGTTTYEQYF
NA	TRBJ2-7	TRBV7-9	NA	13	TGTGCCAGCAGCCTCCCGACAGAATACGAGCAGTACTTC	CASSLPTEYEQYF
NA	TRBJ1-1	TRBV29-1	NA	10	TGCAGCGCCCAGAACACTGAAGCTTTCTTT	CSAQNTEAFF
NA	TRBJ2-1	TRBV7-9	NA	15	TGTGCCAGTCTGAGTCCGGAGACCCCTTACAATGAGCAGTTCTTC	CASLSPETPYNEQFF
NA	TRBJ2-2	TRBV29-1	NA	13	TGCAGCGTTGAAGGGCAGAACACCGGGGAGCTGTTTTTT	CSVEGQNTGELFF
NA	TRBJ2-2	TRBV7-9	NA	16	TGTGCCAGCAGCCCAAGGGCAGGGAAGAACACCGGGGAGCTGTTTTTT	CASSPRAGKNTGELFF
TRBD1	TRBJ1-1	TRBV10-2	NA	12	TGCGCCACACTCAGGGGGATCACTGAAGCTTTCTTT	CATLRGITEAFF
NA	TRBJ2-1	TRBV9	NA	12	TGTGCCAGCAGCGTAAAGGGGGATGAGCAGTTCTTC	CASSVKGDEQFF
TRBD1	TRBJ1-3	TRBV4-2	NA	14	TGTGCCAGCGGGGGGACAGACTCTGGAAACACCATATATTTT	CASGGTDSGNTIYF
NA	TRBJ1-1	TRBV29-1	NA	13	TGCAGCGTTGTCCCGACAGGTGTGGCGTGGGCTTTCTTT	CSVVPTGVAWAFF
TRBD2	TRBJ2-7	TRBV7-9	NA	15	TGTGCCAGCAGCACGACTAGCGGGAGTTCTTACGAGCAGTACTTC	CASSTTSGSSYEQYF
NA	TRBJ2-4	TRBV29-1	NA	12	TGCAGCGTCCAGGGGAGGGAAAACATTCAGTACTTC	CSVQGRENIQYF
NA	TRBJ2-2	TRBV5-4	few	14	TGTGCCAGCAGTAGCGGACCTACCACCGGGGAGCTGTTTTTT	CASSSGPTTGELFF
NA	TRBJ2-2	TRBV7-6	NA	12	TGTGCCAGCAGCAAATACACCGGGGAGCTGTTTTTT	CASSKYTGELFF
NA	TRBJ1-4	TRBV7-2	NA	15	TGTGCCAGCAGCCTCACACGGGACGGGAATGAAAAACTGTTTTTT	CASSLTRDGNEKLFF
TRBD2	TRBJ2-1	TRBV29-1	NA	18	TGCAGCGTTGAAGACCCCGGGACTAGCGGGACTACATCGGATGAGCAGTTCTTC	CSVEDPGTSGTTSDEQFF
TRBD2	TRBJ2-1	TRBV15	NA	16	TGTGCCACCAGCAGAGAAGGGACTAGCGGGAGTCCTGAGCAGTTCTTC	CATSREGTSGSPEQFF
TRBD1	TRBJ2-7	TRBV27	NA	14	TGTGCCAGCAGTTCTCGCCGGGACAGCTACGAGCAGTACTTC	CASSSRRDSYEQYF
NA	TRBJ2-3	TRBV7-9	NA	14	TGTGCCAGCAGCTTATCCAGTTCCACAGATACGCAGTATTTT	CASSLSSSTDTQYF
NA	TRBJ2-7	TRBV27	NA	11	TGTGCCAGCAGATATTCGGCAAGGGAGTACTTC	CASRYSAREYF
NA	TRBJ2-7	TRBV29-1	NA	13	TGCAGCGTTGTTCGGGGCCGAGACTACGAGCAGTACTTC	CSVVRGRDYEQYF
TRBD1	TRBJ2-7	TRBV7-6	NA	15	TGTGCCAGCAGCTCCACAGGGGGCCGGAACTACGAGCAGTACTTC	CASSSTGGRNYEQYF
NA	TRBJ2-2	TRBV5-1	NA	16	TGCGCCAGCAGCCCAAGCCCCGGAGGTAACACCGGGGAGCTGTTTTTT	CASSPSPGGNTGELFF
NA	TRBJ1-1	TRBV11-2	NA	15	TGTGCCAGCAGCAATACTTTCCGGGGGCTTCCTGAGGCTTTCTTT	CASSNTFRGLPEAFF
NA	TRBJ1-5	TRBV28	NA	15	TGTGCCAGCAGGGAATCGGGCCTCGGGGGTCAGCCCCAGCATTTT	CASRESGLGGQPQHF
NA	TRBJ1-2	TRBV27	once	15	TGTGCCAGCAGTCCCCTAACCAGGACAGTCTATGGCTACACCTTC	CASSPLTRTVYGYTF
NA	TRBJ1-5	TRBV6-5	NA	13	TGTGCCAGCGGATGGTTAGGCAATCAGCCCCAGCATTTT	CASGWLGNQPQHF
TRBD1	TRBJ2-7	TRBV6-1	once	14	TGTGCCAGCAGTGAGGGGACAGGAACCTACGAGCAGTACTTC	CASSEGTGTYEQYF
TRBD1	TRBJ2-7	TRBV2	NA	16	TGTGCCAGCAGTGACGCGACAGGGGGCGCCTCCTACGAGCAGTACTTC	CASSDATGGASYEQYF
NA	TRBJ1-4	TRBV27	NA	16	TGTGCCAGCAGTTTAAGTCTCACAGCAACTAATGAAAAACTGTTTTTT	CASSLSLTATNEKLFF
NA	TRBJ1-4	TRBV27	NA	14	TGTGCCAGCAGGAAAGAGGGGGTAGGCGGAAAACTGTTTTTT	CASRKEGVGGKLFF
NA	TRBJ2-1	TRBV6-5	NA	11	TGTGCCAGCAGTGGGGCGAATGAGCAGTTCTTC	CASSGANEQFF
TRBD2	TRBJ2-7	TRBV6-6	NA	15	TGTGCCAGCAGTTACTCGGCTAGCGGGGGCTACGAGCAGTACTTC	CASSYSASGGYEQYF
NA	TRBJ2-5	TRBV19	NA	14	TGTGCCAGTAGTAATTGGACAGACCAAGAGACCCAGTACTTC	CASSNWTDQETQYF
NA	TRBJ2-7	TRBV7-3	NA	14	TGTGCCAGCAGCTTAGTCGGAGATGGGAACGAGCAGTACTTC	CASSLVGDGNEQYF
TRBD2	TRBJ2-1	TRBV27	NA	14	TGTGCCAGCGCCCCAGGCGGGAGAGACAATGAGCAGTTCTTC	CASAPGGRDNEQFF
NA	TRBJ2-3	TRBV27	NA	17	TGTGCCAGCAGTTTATCGCCATACAGGGAATTGACAGATACGCAGTATTTT	CASSLSPYRELTDTQYF
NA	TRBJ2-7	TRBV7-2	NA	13	TGTGCCAGCAGCCACTTCGCGGCCTACGAGCAGTACTTC	CASSHFAAYEQYF